This T cell receptor beta chain comes out of a study of immune evolution from preneoplasia to lung adenocarcinoma. V was pared by 1 base and J by 6 bases, with 13 bases between. Germline V gene lookup returns CDR1 SEHNR and CDR2 FQNEAQ (reference sequence). The length of the CDR3 is 14 residues. This clone was detected once. Its antigen is unknown. Sequencing was performed with immunoSEQ multiplex PCR; in TCRdb, only in-frame clones are kept and a portion is missing. In the table there are about 8,900 clones, nearly 80% of which are singletons. Findings and caveats of the study: Top clone frequencies peaked in normal lung, apparently declining through invasive adenocarcinoma. Clonality was highest in normal lung, lower in later-stage lesions apparently.

H&E slides confirmed each diagnosis, reviewed by two pathologists independently. Nucleic acids came from premalignant or tumor cells enriched by macro-dissection. This sequence was found in a person at least 80 years old with lung adenocarcinoma. The sample comprised FFPE lung adenocarcinoma in situ tissue. The rearrangement links TRBV7-9 to TRBJ2-7, with D perhaps TRBD1 (5 bases). Here the CDR3 reads CASSLEISRVEQYF. The CDR3 bases are TGTGCCAGCAGCTTAGAAATCAGCAGGGTCGAGCAGTACTTC.